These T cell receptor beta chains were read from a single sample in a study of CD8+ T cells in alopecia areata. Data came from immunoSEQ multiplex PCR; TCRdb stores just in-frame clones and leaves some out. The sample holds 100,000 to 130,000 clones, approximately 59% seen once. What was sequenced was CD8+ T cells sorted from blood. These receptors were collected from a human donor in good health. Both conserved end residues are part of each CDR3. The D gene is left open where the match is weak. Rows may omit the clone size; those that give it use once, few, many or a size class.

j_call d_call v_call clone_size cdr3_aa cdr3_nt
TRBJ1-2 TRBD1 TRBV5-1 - CASSLRQGATVFYGYTF TGCGCCAGCAGCCTAAGACAGGGGGCCACTGTTTTCTATGGCTACACCTTC
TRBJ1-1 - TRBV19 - CASSTSGSEAFF TGTGCCAGTAGTACCTCCGGTAGTGAAGCTTTCTTT
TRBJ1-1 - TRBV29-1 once CSVEAGSDEAFF TGCAGCGTTGAAGCAGGCTCGGACGAAGCTTTCTTT
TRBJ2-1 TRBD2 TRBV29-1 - CSVEDGSGGGNEQFF TGCAGCGTTGAAGATGGGAGCGGGGGCGGGAATGAGCAGTTCTTC
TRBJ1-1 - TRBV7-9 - CASSSWTSSVAAFF TGTGCCAGCAGCTCTTGGACAAGTTCAGTTGCCGCTTTCTTT
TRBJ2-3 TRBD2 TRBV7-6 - CASSISGWALGLDTQYF TGTGCCAGCAGCATTAGCGGGTGGGCCCTAGGATTAGATACGCAGTATTTT
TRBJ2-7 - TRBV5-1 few CASSLGSSYEQYF TGCGCCAGCAGCTTAGGGTCCTCCTACGAGCAGTACTTC
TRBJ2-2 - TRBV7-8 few CASTTEWGQNTGELFF TGTGCCAGCACCACCGAGTGGGGGCAGAACACCGGGGAGCTGTTTTTT
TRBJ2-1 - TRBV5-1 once CASSLGGNEQFF TGCGCCAGCAGCTTGGGGGGGAATGAGCAGTTCTTC
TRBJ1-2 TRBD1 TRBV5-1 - CASRYTGGAGYGYTF TGCGCCAGCAGGTATACAGGGGGCGCTGGCTATGGCTACACCTTC
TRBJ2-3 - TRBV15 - CATSRGEVRSTDTQYF TGTGCCACCAGCAGAGGGGAGGTGCGGAGCACAGATACGCAGTATTTT
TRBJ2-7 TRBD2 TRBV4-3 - CASSPWGGSYEQYF TGCGCCAGCAGCCCGTGGGGGGGGTCCTACGAGCAGTACTTC
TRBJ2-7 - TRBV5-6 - CASSPRSVEQYF TGTGCCAGCAGCCCGCGGTCGGTCGAGCAGTACTTC
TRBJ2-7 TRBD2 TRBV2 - CASRDSSGPSYEQYF TGTGCCAGCAGGGATTCTAGCGGGCCCAGTTATGAGCAGTACTTC
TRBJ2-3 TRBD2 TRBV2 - CASSTGLATSTDTQYF TGTGCCAGCAGCACCGGACTAGCGACTAGCACAGATACGCAGTATTTT
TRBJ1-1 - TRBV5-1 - CASSPGPGDTEAFF TGCGCCAGCAGCCCGGGACCTGGGGACACTGAAGCTTTCTTT